This TCR beta chain was profiled in a study of beta chain features in type 1 diabetes. Note on this clone: What it binds is unknown.

Overall study results and limits: Insertions at VDJ junctions were less frequent in type 1 diabetes patients. These patients also deleted more nucleotides at the same junctions. The study found moderately but significantly shorter TCRB CDR3s in all four CD4+ subsets of Type 1 diabetes patients. Across patients, naive, central memory and Treg TCRB repertoires exhibited apparently greater similarity than was observed across healthy donors.

Expressed TCRB transcripts were sequenced, since all the RNA that had been isolated was reverse transcribed. Produced via immunoSEQ multiplex PCR; TCRdb's table is partial and in-frame only. The table records hundreds of thousands of clones, about a tenth of them present only once. The germline V gene encodes CDR1 SGHTA and CDR2 FQGNSA. The CDR3 is 15 amino acids. Trimming at V came to 0 bases and at J to 8 bases, leaving 6 bases not matched to a gene. The specimen was naive CD4+ T cells from blood. This sequence originates from a young man with type 1 diabetes. This chain uses TRBV7-2 with TRBJ2-1; 8 bases are shared with TRBD2. Here the CDR3 DNA reads TGTGCCAGCAGCTTAGCGGCGGGGGGTGGACATGAGCAGTTCTTC. As protein: CASSLAAGGGHEQFF.